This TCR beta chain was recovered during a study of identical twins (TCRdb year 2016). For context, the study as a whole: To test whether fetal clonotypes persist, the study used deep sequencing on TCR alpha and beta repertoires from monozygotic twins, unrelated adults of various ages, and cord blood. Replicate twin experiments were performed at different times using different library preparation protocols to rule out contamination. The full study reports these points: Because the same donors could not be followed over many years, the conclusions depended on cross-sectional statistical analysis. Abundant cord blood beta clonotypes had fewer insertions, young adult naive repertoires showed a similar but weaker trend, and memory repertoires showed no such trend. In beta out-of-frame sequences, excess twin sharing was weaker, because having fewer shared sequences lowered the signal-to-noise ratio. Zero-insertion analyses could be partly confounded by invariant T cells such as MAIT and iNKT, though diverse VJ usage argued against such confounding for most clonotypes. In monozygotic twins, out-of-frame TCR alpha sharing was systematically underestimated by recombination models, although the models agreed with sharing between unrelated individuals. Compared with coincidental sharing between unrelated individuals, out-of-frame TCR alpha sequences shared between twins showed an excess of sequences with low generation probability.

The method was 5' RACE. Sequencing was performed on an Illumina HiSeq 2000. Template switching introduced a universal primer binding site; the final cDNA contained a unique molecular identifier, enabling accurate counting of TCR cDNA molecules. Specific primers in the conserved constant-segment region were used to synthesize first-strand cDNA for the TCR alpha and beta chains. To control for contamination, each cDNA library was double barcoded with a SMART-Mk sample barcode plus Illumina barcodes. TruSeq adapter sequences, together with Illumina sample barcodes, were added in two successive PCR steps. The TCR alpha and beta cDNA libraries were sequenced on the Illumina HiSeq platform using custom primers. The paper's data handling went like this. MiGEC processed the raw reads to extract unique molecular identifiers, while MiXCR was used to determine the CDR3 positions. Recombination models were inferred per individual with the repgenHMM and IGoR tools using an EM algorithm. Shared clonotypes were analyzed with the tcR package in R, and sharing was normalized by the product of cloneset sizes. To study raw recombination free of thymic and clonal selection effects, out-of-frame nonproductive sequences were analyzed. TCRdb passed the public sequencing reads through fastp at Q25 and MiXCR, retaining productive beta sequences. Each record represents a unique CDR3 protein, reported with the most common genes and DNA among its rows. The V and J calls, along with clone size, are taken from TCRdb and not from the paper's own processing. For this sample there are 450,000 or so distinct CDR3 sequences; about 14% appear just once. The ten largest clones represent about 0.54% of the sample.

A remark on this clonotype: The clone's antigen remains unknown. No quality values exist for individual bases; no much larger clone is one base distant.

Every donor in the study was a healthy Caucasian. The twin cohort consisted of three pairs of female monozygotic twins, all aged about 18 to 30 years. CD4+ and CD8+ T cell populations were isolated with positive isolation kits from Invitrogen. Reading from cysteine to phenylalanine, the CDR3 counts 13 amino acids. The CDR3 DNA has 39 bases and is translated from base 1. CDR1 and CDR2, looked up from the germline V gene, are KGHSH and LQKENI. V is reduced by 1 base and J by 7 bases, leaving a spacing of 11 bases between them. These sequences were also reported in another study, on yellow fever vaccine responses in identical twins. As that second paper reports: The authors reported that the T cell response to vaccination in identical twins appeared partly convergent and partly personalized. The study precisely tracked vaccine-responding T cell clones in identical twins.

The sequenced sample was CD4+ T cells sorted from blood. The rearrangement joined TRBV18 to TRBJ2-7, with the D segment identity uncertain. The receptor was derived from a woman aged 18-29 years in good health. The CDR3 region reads CASSPQSRGEQYF. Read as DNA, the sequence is TGTGCCAGCTCACCACAGAGTCGAGGTGAGCAGTACTTC.